This entry is about one T cell receptor beta chain. Antigen unknown. The sample belongs to a study of shared clonotypes between healthy human individuals. Overall study findings and caveats: With few donors, the genetic and exposure-history diversity represented was limited. Between a few donors, naive CD4 clonotypes were shared at a level of about 5%. Researchers sampled blood only, noting tissue repertoires likely differ.

The study ran the assay at deep level. Only in-frame clones appear in the TCRdb table, and some are missing; sequencing was by immunoSEQ multiplex PCR. The sample consists of more than 1,200,000 clones, about 98.5% of them appearing once. CDR3 length equals 14 residues. The junction had 1 base not matched to a gene; V was cut back by 3 bases and J by 2 bases. Germline values: CDR1 MDHEN, CDR2 SYDVKM. The chain couples TRBV28 to TRBJ2-7; 10 positions agree with TRBD1. This clonotype was sampled from a man younger than 45 in good health. The specimen was naive CD4+ T cells sorted from blood. Subset meaning: CD45RA+ positively selected. The CDR3 loop reads CASSFGTGAYEQYF. The CDR3 nucleotides are TGTGCCAGCAGTTTCGGGACAGGGGCCTACGAGCAGTACTTC.